Ten or more counts support the clone carrying this TCR beta chain. What it binds is not known. TCRdb itself ran the RT-PCR reads through MiXCR, one entry per CDR3 protein. The table lists 710,000 or so distinct CDR3 sequences, around 14% of them singletons. These data belong to a study of response to subunit inactivated influenza vaccine. Study-level points and caveats: There was a suggestion from the authors that each seasonal influenza vaccination recruits few new T cells.

Germline-derived CDR1 and CDR2 are DFQATT and SNEGSKA (reference sequence). This CDR3 has 15 amino acids. Trimming took 0 bases from V and 1 from J, leaving 13 bases between them. Sequencing used PBMCs from blood, obtained 11 to 12 days after vaccination. The chain joins TRBV20-1 to TRBJ2-7; D perhaps matches TRBD1 (5 bases). This receptor was obtained from a man aged 45-65 years who received an inactivated influenza vaccine. CDR3 DNA: TGCAGTGCTAGAGATCCCGCAGGGTCGTCCTACGAGCAGTACTTC. Protein: CSARDPAGSSYEQYF.